Listed below are T cell receptor beta chains from one sample, sequenced in a study of OX40 agonist ivuxolimab in advanced cancers. Only in-frame clones appear in the TCRdb table, and some are missing; sequencing was by immunoSEQ multiplex PCR. Among fewer than 90,000 clones, around 86% were seen once, and the ten largest hold around 2.5%. Sequencing used CD4+ or CD8+ T cells sorted from blood, obtained in a trial of the OX40 agonist ivuxolimab. The receptors here all came from an adult with an advanced solid tumor such as melanoma, head and neck, liver or kidney cancer. The conserved cysteine and the conserved F or W are not part of the CDR3 here.

CDR3 protein: ASSSRGGEQF
V gene: TRBV6-5

CDR3 protein: ASSGTGGANSPLH
V gene: TRBV5-4

CDR3 protein: ATAGAANTGELF
V gene: TRBV15

CDR3 protein: ASSGTVGSYGYT
V gene: TRBV6-5

CDR3 protein: ASSATNTEAF
V gene: TRBV7-9

CDR3 protein: ASSMTGAGTEAF
V gene: TRBV5-1

CDR3 protein: ASSSTGGEQETQY
V gene: TRBV7-6

CDR3 protein: ASSLMGTGVRRNSPLH
V gene: TRBV7-8

CDR3 protein: ASSYSGQGHTGELF
V gene: TRBV6-5

CDR3 protein: ASSVGGPGGNTIY
V gene: TRBV2

CDR3 protein: ASSQALLAGYNEQF
V gene: TRBV4-1

CDR3 protein: ASSPDPAQGAGWQPQH
V gene: TRBV28

CDR3 protein: ASTARTGQDTQY
V gene: TRBV2

CDR3 protein: ASRWTGEGATEAF
V gene: TRBV7-2

CDR3 protein: ASGPGQGDQPQH
V gene: TRBV6-5

CDR3 protein: ASSGTGDGYT
V gene: TRBV6-4

CDR3 protein: ATHRQGRNGYT
V gene: TRBV15

CDR3 protein: ATSRDLGTGANVLT
V gene: TRBV15

CDR3 protein: ASSLRPRNTEAF
V gene: TRBV5-4

CDR3 protein: ASSIDRGHQPQH
V gene: TRBV19

CDR3 protein: ASSAYGMHNEQF
V gene: TRBV7-2

CDR3 protein: ASSLPAGHEQF
V gene: TRBV5-1

CDR3 protein: ASSSGHHIGSAYNSPLH
V gene: TRBV5-1

CDR3 protein: ASSLKVFQGGTGELF
V gene: TRBV7-3

CDR3 protein: ASSAHYGGNTYEQY
V gene: TRBV9

CDR3 protein: ASSLGTGTGGMGQY
V gene: TRBV13

CDR3 protein: ASSLPLAGATDTQY
V gene: TRBV5-4

CDR3 protein: SVPRPPGGYNEQF
V gene: TRBV29-1

CDR3 protein: ASSSLGDSPLH
V gene: TRBV7-9

CDR3 protein: ASWGTFNSPLH
V gene: TRBV28

CDR3 protein: ASKPGQLNEKLF
V gene: TRBV28

CDR3 protein: ASTAGNTIY
V gene: TRBV6-1

CDR3 protein: ASSLSNEKLF
V gene: TRBV28

CDR3 protein: AISEGGYEQY
V gene: TRBV10-3

CDR3 protein: ASSPPAAGEKLF
V gene: TRBV18

CDR3 protein: ASSQVGGGIQY
V gene: TRBV6-5

CDR3 protein: ASSPRTGFDDTEAF
V gene: TRBV18

CDR3 protein: ASWGQRY
V gene: TRBV4-2

CDR3 protein: ASSLWGRTYEQY
V gene: TRBV14

CDR3 protein: ASSPRQGNTEAF
V gene: TRBV7-2

CDR3 protein: ASSLVGQSKPQH
V gene: TRBV28

CDR3 protein: ASSPTGPNTEAF
V gene: TRBV7-3

CDR3 protein: ASSQGIRTGGEKAF
V gene: TRBV4-2

CDR3 protein: ASSLETSGGQWGQY
V gene: TRBV5-6

CDR3 protein: ASSPTGLSYNEQF
V gene: TRBV11-2

CDR3 protein: ASGRGSTDTQY
V gene: TRBV6-5

CDR3 protein: ASSLRVASSYNSPLH
V gene: TRBV27

CDR3 protein: ASSIQGRGTEAF
V gene: TRBV19

CDR3 protein: ASSLATVEQY
V gene: TRBV7-9

CDR3 protein: ASSLLGLGTDTQY
V gene: TRBV7-6

CDR3 protein: ASSFGLGTDTQY
V gene: TRBV7-9

CDR3 protein: ASSPPPGQGLSDTQY
V gene: TRBV18

CDR3 protein: ASSLGALLY
V gene: TRBV7-2

CDR3 protein: ASSEGPNTEAF
V gene: TRBV9

CDR3 protein: ASTHGGGAGTGELF
V gene: TRBV4-2

CDR3 protein: ASSLAGAGDTQY
V gene: TRBV5-4

CDR3 protein: ASSIRGQMTEAF
V gene: TRBV19